The 28 T cell receptor beta chains presented below share a single source sample, sequenced in a study of shared T cell receptors in the human thymus. TCRdb keeps only in-frame clones here, not all; method: immunoSEQ multiplex PCR. The sample carries roughly 500,000 clones, around 78% recorded once. These data also featured in a second study, about human thymus T cells.

The sequenced sample was thymocytes. Receptors were obtained from a boy under three years old with a congenital heart defect.

The rearrangement links TRBV28 to TRBJ2-1, with 11 bases fitting TRBD2. Germline CDR1 reads MDHEN; CDR2 reads SYDVKM. The CDR3 consists of 16 residues. Trimming took 2 bases from V and 2 from J; bases not matched to a gene: 2. The CDR3 DNA is TGTGCCAGCAGTTTAGTTAGCGGGAGGGCCTACAATGAGCAGTTCTTC. This encodes CASSLVSGRAYNEQFF.

The chain carries TRBV27 and TRBJ1-2; D is perhaps TRBD1 (6 bases). In germline, CDR1 is MNHEY, CDR2 SMNVEV (reference sequence). The germline V and J ends were trimmed by 5 bases and 2 bases, with 9 bases remaining between them. This CDR3 has 13 amino acids. As DNA, the CDR3 is TGTGCCAGCAGTGGGACACCGAACTATGGCTACACCTTC. Its translation: CASSGTPNYGYTF.

This clone was counted only a few times. This rearrangement joins TRBV27 to TRBJ2-7, with D possibly matching TRBD1 (6 bases). The CDR3 consists of 15 residues. Trimming shortened V by 4 bases and J by 5 bases, and 18 bases separated the two germline ends. Germline lookup yields CDR1 MNHEY and CDR2 SMNVEV (reference sequence). CDR3 DNA sequence: TGTGCCAGCAGTTCAGAGGGGGAATCCGGGAACGAGCAGTACTTC. Translating it yields CASSSEGESGNEQYF.

The V gene is TRBV27, the J gene TRBJ1-1; TRBD1 matches 8 bases. The germline V gene encodes CDR1 MNHEY and CDR2 SMNVEV (reference sequence). This CDR3 spans 14 amino acids. V shed 6 bases, J shed 4 bases, and the junction held 7 bases outside the gene matches. The CDR3 loop reads CASSHRGEATEAFF. CDR3 DNA sequence: TGTGCCAGCAGCCACAGGGGGGAGGCCACTGAAGCTTTCTTT.

The J gene is TRBJ2-7, the V gene TRBV7-9; TRBD2 matches 7 bases. The CDR3 is 15 residues long. V lost 5 bases, J lost 2 bases, and 9 bases stayed unmatched. Germline CDR1 is SEHNR and CDR2 is FQNEAQ (reference sequence). The CDR3 loop reads CASSQSAGEAYEQYF. The CDR3 region has the DNA TGTGCCAGCAGCCAGTCTGCGGGAGAGGCCTACGAGCAGTACTTC.

The CDR3 loop reads CASSERDRGNRNQPQHF. In DNA, the CDR3 is TGTGCCAGCAGTGAACGGGACAGGGGGAATCGCAATCAGCCCCAGCATTTT. The V call is TRBV6-1, the J call TRBJ1-5, with 11 positions matching TRBD1. From germline, CDR1 is MNHNS and CDR2 SASEGT. J gave up 2 bases and V 2 bases, and 5 bases lay outside the gene matches. This CDR3 spans 17 amino acids.

J is TRBJ2-6 and V is TRBV27; D perhaps matches TRBD1 (6 bases). CDR1 and CDR2 from the germline V gene are MNHEY and SMNVEV (reference sequence). The CDR3 length is 18 residues. V lost 6 bases, J lost 4 bases, and 22 bases lay in between. The CDR3 region is CASSRTPRGERGANVLTF. For the CDR3, the DNA is TGTGCCAGCAGCCGAACCCCCAGGGGAGAACGGGGGGCCAACGTCCTGACTTTC.

The chain combines TRBV4-3 with TRBJ2-1; TRBD2 is a possible D gene (6 bases). The CDR3 runs 14 residues. Trimming stripped 5 bases from V and 5 bases from J, with 13 bases between. Germline V gene sequence: CDR1 LGHNA, CDR2 YSLEER. CDR3 in amino acids: CASSGRFQHNEQFF. CDR3 DNA sequence: TGCGCCAGCAGCGGGAGGTTCCAACACAATGAGCAGTTCTTC.

V usage is TRBV30 and J usage is TRBJ2-1, with 13 bases identical to TRBD2. V dropped 0 bases and J dropped 4; count of bases not matched to a gene: 6. The CDR3 spans 17 residues. CDR1 is GTSNPN and CDR2 is SVGIG in the germline V gene (reference sequence). The CDR3, as DNA: TGTGCCTGGAGTGTATCAGCGGGACTAGCGGGATACAATGAGCAGTTCTTC. Encoded protein: CAWSVSAGLAGYNEQFF.

The chain links TRBV9 to TRBJ2-3; TRBD2 might be the D (6 bases). CDR1 is SGDLS and CDR2 is YYNGEE in the germline V gene. This CDR3 comprises 13 residues. Trimming left V 3 bases short and J 2 bases short, with 7 bases between. The CDR3 bases are TGTGCCAGCAGCGGCGGGATCACAGATACGCAGTATTTT. This gives the protein CASSGGITDTQYF.

The J gene is TRBJ2-5, the V gene TRBV5-4; TRBD2 agrees at 9 bases. The V gene end was trimmed by 1 base and the J gene end by 7 bases; junction bases not matched to a gene: 11. Per germline, CDR1 SGHNT and CDR2 YYREEE (reference sequence). This CDR3 is 16 amino acids long. The CDR3 is CASSLPSSGSIGTQYF. The CDR3, as DNA: TGTGCCAGCAGCTTGCCGAGTAGCGGGAGCATTGGGACCCAGTACTTC.

The chain recombines TRBV7-6 with TRBJ2-3; D is ambiguous. Germline V CDR1 and CDR2: SGHVS, FNYEAQ. The CDR3 is 12 residues long. Trimming took off 6 bases at V and 11 bases at J, with 15 bases between the two ends. The CDR3 loop is CASSPAGLKQYF. CDR3 bases: TGTGCCAGCAGTCCCGCAGGCCTGAAGCAGTATTTT.

The V gene is TRBV5-4, the J gene TRBJ1-1, with 8 bases aligning to TRBD1. Germline V gene lookup returns CDR1 SGHNT and CDR2 YYREEE (reference sequence). J lost 3 bases, V lost 4 bases, and 14 bases had no gene match. CDR3 length equals 17 residues. For the CDR3, the DNA is TGTGCCAGCAGCCCTGGACAGGGAAGAAAAAGGCACACTGAAGCTTTCTTT. Its protein is CASSPGQGRKRHTEAFF.

The rearrangement uses TRBV7-2 and TRBJ2-2, with TRBD2 matching over 9 bases. The CDR3 totals 19 residues. The V segment lost 1 base and the J segment 5 bases; nucleotides outside the gene matches: 14. Germline V CDR1 and CDR2: SGHTA, FQGNSA. The CDR3: CASSLGVAGVLKRTGELFF. The CDR3 bases are TGTGCCAGCAGCTTAGGGGTAGCGGGAGTCTTGAAGAGGACCGGGGAGCTGTTTTTT. Supplemented by reference TRBV7-2 and TRBJ2-2, the full variable domain reads GAGVSQSPSNKVTEKGKDVELRCDPISGHTALYWYRQSLGQGLEFLIYFQGNSAPDKSGLPSDRFSAERTGGSVSTLTIQRTQQEDSAVYLCASSLGVAGVLKRTGELFFGEGSRLTVL.

The chain employs TRBV5-6 and TRBJ1-1, with D tentatively TRBD1 (6 bases). The CDR3 loop spans 15 amino acids. Germline values: CDR1 SGHDT, CDR2 YYEEEE. The V end lost 2 bases, the J end lost 4 bases, and 15 bases lay between the germline ends. CDR3 DNA sequence: TGTGCCAGCAGCTTACGTCACAGGGAATTCACTGAAGCTTTCTTT. It is translated as CASSLRHREFTEAFF.

The CDR3 DNA is TGCAGCGTTGAAGTTCCCCTAGCGGGAGAAGTAGGGGAGCAGTTCTTC. Translating it yields CSVEVPLAGEVGEQFF. The chain uses TRBV29-1 and TRBJ2-1, with 10 bases matching TRBD2. This CDR3 contains 16 residues. Trimming at V came to 1 base and at J to 10 bases, leaving 13 bases not matched to a gene. CDR1 and CDR2 from the germline V gene are SQVTM and ANQGSEA.

The chain combines TRBV18 with TRBJ2-7, with 8 nucleotides matching TRBD1. V lost 5 bases, J lost 2 bases, and 5 bases stayed unmatched. The CDR3 has 14 residues. Looked up from germline, CDR1 is KGHSH and CDR2 is LQKENI. CDR3 sequence (DNA): TGTGCCAGCTCAGCGGACAGGGACCCCTACGAGCAGTACTTC. Protein: CASSADRDPYEQYF.

The V gene is TRBV7-9, the J gene TRBJ1-2; D not certain. The CDR3 runs to 10 residues. Germline V lookup: CDR1 SEHNR, CDR2 FQNEAQ (reference sequence). Deletions cut 5 bases from V and 8 bases from J, with 6 bases between. The CDR3 DNA is TGTGCCAGCAGCCCCCGGGGCTACACCTTC. Protein sequence: CASSPRGYTF.

This sequence joins TRBV30 and TRBJ2-1, with TRBD2 matching over 12 bases. In germline, CDR1 is GTSNPN, CDR2 SVGIG (reference sequence). V lost 4 bases to trimming and J lost 4 bases; unmatched junction nucleotides: 14. The CDR3 is 18 residues long. CDR3 sequence (DNA): TGTGCCTGGATAGATAGCCCTAGCGGGAGGGCCTTGTACAATGAGCAGTTCTTC. Encoded protein: CAWIDSPSGRALYNEQFF.

The rearrangement uses TRBV19 and TRBJ2-7, with TRBD1 matching 8 bases. Germline V lookup: CDR1 LNHDA, CDR2 SQIVND (reference sequence). The ends lost 3 bases at V and 7 bases at J; junction bases unmatched: 2. CDR3 length: 12 residues. CDR3 sequence reads: CASSIRGQEQYF. The CDR3 region has the DNA TGTGCCAGTAGTATCAGGGGGCAGGAGCAGTACTTC.

This clone was detected only a few times. The genes are TRBV7-9 and TRBJ2-7; D is possibly TRBD2 (7 bases). Germline CDR1 is SEHNR and CDR2 is FQNEAQ (reference sequence). With 0 bases removed from V and 6 bases from J, the gap between germline ends came to 24 bases. This CDR3 spans 18 amino acids. CDR3 DNA: TGTGCCAGCAGCTTAGCTTCCGTAGGGGGAGGGCGGGTTGGCGAGCAGTACTTC. The encoded protein is CASSLASVGGGRVGEQYF.

The genes are TRBV4-3 and TRBJ2-7; TRBD2 agrees at 7 bases. J was trimmed by 6 bases and V by 1 base; bases with no gene match: 15. This CDR3 is 17 amino acids long. Germline V gene sequence: CDR1 LGHNA, CDR2 YSLEER. CDR3 loop: CASSQVPDLWGGSEQYF. The CDR3, as DNA: TGCGCCAGCAGCCAAGTCCCGGACCTATGGGGGGGATCCGAGCAGTACTTC.

The V call is TRBV29-1, the J call TRBJ2-1; 7 bases map to TRBD2. Losses at the gene ends were 7 bases for V and 10 bases for J; bases not matched to a gene: 13. The CDR3 extends over 13 amino acids. Germline V gene sequence: CDR1 SQVTM, CDR2 ANQGSEA. CDR3 loop: CSEVSGKVGEQFF. The CDR3 DNA reads TGCAGCGAGGTAAGCGGGAAAGTCGGCGAGCAGTTCTTC.

The gene calls are TRBV5-6 and TRBJ2-7; TRBD1 matches 9 bases. The CDR3 length is 16 residues. Per the germline V gene, CDR1 is SGHDT and CDR2 is YYEEEE. Unmatched junction bases numbered 7, after V lost 0 bases and J lost 3 bases. The CDR3 spells CASSLATGTGCYEQYF. DNA of the CDR3: TGTGCCAGCAGCTTGGCCACCGGGACAGGGTGCTACGAGCAGTACTTC.

This sequence joins TRBV27 and TRBJ2-6, with TRBD1 matching over 9 bases. J lost 1 base, V lost 6 bases, and 10 bases had no gene match. The CDR3 is 18 residues long. Per the germline V gene, CDR1 is MNHEY and CDR2 is SMNVEV (reference sequence). CDR3 residues: CASRRMDRGGSGANVLTF. CDR3 DNA: TGTGCCAGCAGAAGGATGGACAGGGGAGGGTCTGGGGCCAACGTCCTGACTTTC.

CDR3 loop: CAWSEGAANVLTF. CDR3 sequence (DNA): TGTGCCTGGAGTGAGGGGGCGGCCAACGTCCTGACTTTC. The V gene is TRBV30, the J gene TRBJ2-6, with 7 nucleotides matching TRBD1. The CDR3 runs 13 residues. Germline values: CDR1 GTSNPN, CDR2 SVGIG (reference sequence). The J segment lost 6 bases and the V segment lost 1 base, leaving 0 bases of the junction unmatched.

The chain recombines TRBV5-1 with TRBJ2-5, with TRBD2 identical over 7 bases. This CDR3 is built from 15 residues. V was pared by 5 bases and J by 5 bases, with 12 bases of the junction left unmatched. Germline assignment: CDR1 SGHRS and CDR2 YFSETQ. Here the CDR3 reads CASRMREFEVETQYF. In nucleotides, the CDR3 is TGCGCCAGCAGAATGCGGGAGTTTGAAGTCGAGACCCAGTACTTC.

A word on this clone: A junction end diverges from the germline sequence, so it may reflect a read error. The rearrangement joins TRBV29-1 to TRBJ1-2, with 9 bases identical to TRBD1. Germline V CDR1 and CDR2: SQVTM, ANQGSEA. The CDR3 contains 14 residues. The CDR3 DNA sequence: TGCAGCGTTCAGGACAGGGGACTCGTCAATGGCCACACCTTC. Its protein is CSVQDRGLVNGHTF.